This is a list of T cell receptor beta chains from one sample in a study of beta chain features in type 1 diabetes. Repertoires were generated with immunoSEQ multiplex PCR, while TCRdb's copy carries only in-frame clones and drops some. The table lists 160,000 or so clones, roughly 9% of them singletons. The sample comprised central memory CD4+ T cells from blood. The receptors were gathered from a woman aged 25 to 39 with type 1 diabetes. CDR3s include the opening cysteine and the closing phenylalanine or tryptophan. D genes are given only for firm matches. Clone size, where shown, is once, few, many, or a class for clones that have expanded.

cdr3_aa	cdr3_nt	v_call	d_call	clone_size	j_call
CASSTQGGDGYTF	TGCGCCAGCAGCACTCAGGGGGGCGATGGCTACACCTTC	TRBV5-1	TRBD1	many	TRBJ1-2
CASSGQFNSNQPQHF	TGTGCCAGCAGTGGACAATTTAATAGCAATCAGCCCCAGCATTTT	TRBV6-1	-	few	TRBJ1-5
CASVTSGGTYEQYF	TGTGCCAGCGTAACTAGCGGAGGGACCTACGAGCAGTACTTC	TRBV7-2	TRBD2	few	TRBJ2-7
CASSERTGNQPQHF	TGTGCCAGCAGTGAAAGGACGGGAAATCAGCCCCAGCATTTT	TRBV2	-	-	TRBJ1-5
CASSPGTASEQYF	TGTGCCAGCAGCCCCGGGACAGCCTCCGAGCAGTACTTC	TRBV7-3	TRBD1	-	TRBJ2-7
CASSLRTGLQETQYF	TGTGCCAGCAGCTTAAGGACAGGCTTACAAGAGACCCAGTACTTC	TRBV7-6	TRBD1	few	TRBJ2-5
CASSTDSGANVLTF	TGTGCCAGCAGCACAGACTCTGGGGCCAACGTCCTGACTTTC	TRBV7-9	-	few	TRBJ2-6
CASTLPGTYEQYF	TGTGCCAGCACCCTTCCAGGGACCTACGAGCAGTACTTC	TRBV28	-	few	TRBJ2-7
CASSLAQGTNVLTF	TGTGCCAGCAGCTTAGCACAGGGAACCAACGTCCTGACTTTC	TRBV7-3	-	-	TRBJ2-6
CASSLGSGDTQYF	TGTGCCAGCAGCTTAGGGTCGGGGGATACGCAGTATTTT	TRBV11-2	-	-	TRBJ2-3
CASRPGRDSIGAFF	TGTGCCAGCAGACCAGGCCGGGACAGCATAGGAGCTTTCTTT	TRBV13	TRBD1	few	TRBJ1-1
CASMGWGSDLMNTEAFF	TGTGCCAGCATGGGTTGGGGCAGCGACTTAATGAACACTGAAGCTTTCTTT	TRBV28	-	-	TRBJ1-1
CASSFTSGSFNEQFF	TGTGCCAGCAGCTTTACTAGCGGGAGTTTTAATGAGCAGTTCTTC	TRBV7-9	TRBD2	few	TRBJ2-1
CAWSVDRTNEKLFF	TGTGCCTGGAGTGTAGACAGAACTAATGAAAAACTGTTTTTT	TRBV30	-	few	TRBJ1-4
CASSGDRESIQYF	TGCGCCAGCAGCGGCGACAGGGAGAGCATTCAGTACTTC	TRBV4-1	TRBD1	few	TRBJ2-4
CASSEVRTSGGDTQYF	TGTGCCAGCAGTGAAGTTAGGACTAGCGGCGGAGATACGCAGTATTTT	TRBV2	TRBD2	few	TRBJ2-3
CATRSGSQPGELFF	TGTGCCACCAGGAGCGGGAGTCAACCCGGGGAGCTGTTTTTT	TRBV15	TRBD2	-	TRBJ2-2
CASSRETEQYF	TGTGCCAGCTCACGGGAGACGGAGCAGTACTTC	TRBV18	-	-	TRBJ2-7
CASSLGRGETQYF	TGTGCCAGCAGCTTAGGGAGGGGGGAGACCCAGTACTTC	TRBV7-3	-	few	TRBJ2-5
CASSRSGTSGSSGTDTQYF	TGCGCCAGCAGCCGCTCCGGGACTAGCGGGAGTAGCGGCACAGATACGCAGTATTTT	TRBV4-1	TRBD2	-	TRBJ2-3
CASSQGLATLYEQYF	TGTGCCAGCAGCCAAGGACTAGCGACGCTATACGAGCAGTACTTC	TRBV5-4	TRBD2	few	TRBJ2-7
CASSAPLGRGNQPQHF	TGTGCCAGCAGTGCCCCGCTGGGAAGGGGGAATCAGCCCCAGCATTTT	TRBV2	-	-	TRBJ1-5
CASPRREGLVGELFF	TGTGCCTCCCCCCGCAGGGAGGGCCTTGTTGGGGAGCTGTTTTTT	TRBV30	TRBD2	-	TRBJ2-2
CASSRRQEYSGANVLTF	TGTGCCAGCTCACGGAGACAGGAGTACTCTGGGGCCAACGTCCTGACTTTC	TRBV18	-	-	TRBJ2-6
CAWRGSRTSGKQIGDTQYF	TGTGCCTGGAGGGGTTCGAGGACTAGCGGGAAACAAATAGGAGATACGCAGTATTTT	TRBV30	TRBD2	-	TRBJ2-3
CASSPGGLAGNEQFF	TGTGCCAGTAGCCCGGGGGGACTAGCGGGAAATGAGCAGTTCTTC	TRBV2	TRBD2	-	TRBJ2-1
CASSLPRTSGRVTQYF	TGTGCCAGCAGTTTACCCCGGACTAGCGGGAGGGTGACCCAGTACTTC	TRBV28	TRBD2	-	TRBJ2-5
CASSALANPTDTQYF	TGTGCCAGTAGTGCCCTCGCGAACCCCACAGATACGCAGTATTTT	TRBV19	-	few	TRBJ2-3
CAWSVRWAGLMNTEAFF	TGTGCCTGGAGTGTAAGGTGGGCAGGCCTCATGAACACTGAAGCTTTCTTT	TRBV30	-	-	TRBJ1-1
CASSFRGGTQYF	TGTGCCAGCAGCTTCAGGGGCGGTACGCAGTATTTT	TRBV11-3	-	few	TRBJ2-3
CASSLLAGDAETQYF	TGTGCCAGCTCACTTCTAGCGGGAGACGCGGAGACCCAGTACTTC	TRBV18	TRBD2	few	TRBJ2-5
CASSLRSGSYNEQFF	TGCGCCAGCAGCCTCCGGAGTGGCTCCTACAATGAGCAGTTCTTC	TRBV5-1	-	-	TRBJ2-1
CASSWDRGTDTQYF	TGTGCCAGCAGTTGGGACAGAGGCACAGATACGCAGTATTTT	TRBV27	TRBD1	-	TRBJ2-3
CASSESGGPDYGYTF	TGTGCCAGCAGTGAATCGGGAGGCCCCGACTATGGCTACACCTTC	TRBV25-1	-	-	TRBJ1-2
CASSPQSGANVLTF	TGTGCCAGCAGCCCTCAGTCTGGGGCCAACGTCCTGACTTTC	TRBV9	-	-	TRBJ2-6
CASSPAQGTNYGYTF	TGTGCCAGCTCACCGGCCCAGGGCACTAACTATGGCTACACCTTC	TRBV18	-	few	TRBJ1-2
CASSTGRTDTQYF	TGTGCCAGCAGTACAGGACGGACAGATACGCAGTATTTT	TRBV28	-	few	TRBJ2-3
CAWNPLQRDRNTEAFF	TGTGCCTGGAATCCCCTCCAGAGGGACAGGAACACTGAAGCTTTCTTT	TRBV30	TRBD1	-	TRBJ1-1
CASSLVANSQAFF	TGTGCCAGCAGTTTAGTCGCGAACAGCCAAGCTTTCTTT	TRBV28	-	few	TRBJ1-1
CASRRGGLRETQYF	TGTGCCAGCAGGCGGGGGGGGCTCCGAGAGACCCAGTACTTC	TRBV5-5	TRBD2	few	TRBJ2-5
CSVGQGSSGANVLTF	TGCAGCGTTGGACAGGGCAGCTCTGGGGCCAACGTCCTGACTTTC	TRBV29-1	TRBD1	few	TRBJ2-6
CASREGSRDTEAFF	TGTGCCAGCAGGGAGGGGAGCCGGGACACTGAAGCTTTCTTT	TRBV28	-	few	TRBJ1-1
CASSIGTGNQPQHF	TGTGCCAGTAGTATAGGGACAGGGAATCAGCCCCAGCATTTT	TRBV19	TRBD1	-	TRBJ1-5
CASSQDQGSGGANVLTF	TGTGCCAGCAGCCAAGATCAAGGTTCAGGCGGGGCCAACGTCCTGACTTTC	TRBV4-2	-	-	TRBJ2-6
CASSTLGTLTYEQYF	TGTGCCAGCAGCACCCTAGGGACACTAACCTACGAGCAGTACTTC	TRBV7-2	-	-	TRBJ2-7
CASSLASQGGNTIYF	TGCGCCAGCAGCTTGGCCTCACAGGGAGGAAACACCATATATTTT	TRBV5-1	-	-	TRBJ1-3
CASSERRAGEQYF	TGCGCCAGCAGTGAGAGGAGGGCCGGGGAGCAGTACTTC	TRBV10-1	-	-	TRBJ2-7
CASRPHRAHEQFF	TGTGCCAGTAGGCCCCACAGGGCGCACGAGCAGTTCTTC	TRBV19	-	few	TRBJ2-1
CASSSTAGGSEAFF	TGCGCCAGCAGCTCGACCGCAGGAGGATCTGAAGCTTTCTTT	TRBV5-1	-	-	TRBJ1-1
CASSLGGGNLGYTF	TGTGCCAGCAGCTTAGGTGGCGGAAATCTAGGCTACACCTTC	TRBV7-6	-	-	TRBJ1-2
CSVEDRETSGSRYEQYF	TGCAGCGTTGAAGATCGGGAGACTAGCGGGAGTCGGTACGAGCAGTACTTC	TRBV29-1	TRBD2	-	TRBJ2-7
CASSLDSYRGYTF	TGTGCCAGCAGCTTAGACAGCTACCGTGGCTACACCTTC	TRBV7-9	-	once	TRBJ1-2
CASSLGGDYGYTF	TGTGCCAGCAGTTTAGGTGGAGACTATGGCTACACCTTC	TRBV27	-	-	TRBJ1-2
CASSQNTGGSGYTF	TGCGCCAGCAGTCAAAATACAGGGGGAAGTGGCTACACCTTC	TRBV23-1	TRBD1	-	TRBJ1-2
CASSSGAYNEQFF	TGTGCCAGCTCTAGCGGGGCCTACAATGAGCAGTTCTTC	TRBV28	TRBD2	many	TRBJ2-1
CASSLIGSGQRNQPQHF	TGTGCCAGCAGTTTAATTGGCTCAGGACAGCGCAATCAGCCCCAGCATTTT	TRBV27	-	few	TRBJ1-5
CASSDPQVLTGYTF	TGTGCCAGCAGTGATCCCCAGGTTCTTACTGGCTACACCTTC	TRBV25-1	-	few	TRBJ1-2
CASSPGGFREPQHF	TGCGCCAGCAGCCCAGGGGGCTTCAGGGAGCCCCAGCATTTT	TRBV4-1	TRBD1	many	TRBJ1-5
CASSLSGMNTEAFF	TGTGCCAGCAGCTTATCGGGAATGAACACTGAAGCTTTCTTT	TRBV7-9	-	many	TRBJ1-1